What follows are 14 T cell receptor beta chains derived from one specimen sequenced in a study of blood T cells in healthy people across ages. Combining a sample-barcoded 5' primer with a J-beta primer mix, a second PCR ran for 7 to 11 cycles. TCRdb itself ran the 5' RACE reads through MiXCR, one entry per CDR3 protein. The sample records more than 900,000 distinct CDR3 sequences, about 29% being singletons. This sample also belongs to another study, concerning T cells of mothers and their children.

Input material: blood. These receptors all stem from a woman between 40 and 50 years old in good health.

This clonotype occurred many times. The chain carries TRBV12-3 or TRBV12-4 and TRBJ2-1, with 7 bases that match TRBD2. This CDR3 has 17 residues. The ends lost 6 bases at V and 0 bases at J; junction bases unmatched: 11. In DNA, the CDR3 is TGTGCCAGCAGCTCAAGCGGGGCCCAGGGCTCCTACAATGAGCAGTTCTTC. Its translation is CASSSSGAQGSYNEQFF.

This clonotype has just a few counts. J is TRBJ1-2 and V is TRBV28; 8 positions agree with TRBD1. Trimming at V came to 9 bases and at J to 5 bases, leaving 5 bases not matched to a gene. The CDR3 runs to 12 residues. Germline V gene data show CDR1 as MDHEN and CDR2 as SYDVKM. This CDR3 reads CASSQGAYGYTF. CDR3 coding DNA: TGTGCCAGTAGTCAGGGGGCTTATGGCTACACCTTC.

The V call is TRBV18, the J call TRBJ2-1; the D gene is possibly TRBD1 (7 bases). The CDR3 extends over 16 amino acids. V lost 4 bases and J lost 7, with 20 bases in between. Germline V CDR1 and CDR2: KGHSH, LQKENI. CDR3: CASSHLGQGGLNEQFF. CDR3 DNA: TGTGCCAGCTCACATCTCGGGCAGGGGGGCCTGAATGAGCAGTTCTTC.

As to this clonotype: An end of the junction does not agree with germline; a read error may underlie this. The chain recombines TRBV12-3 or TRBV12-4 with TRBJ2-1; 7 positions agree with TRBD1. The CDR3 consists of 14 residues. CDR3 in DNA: TGTGCCACCAGTGATCACGACAGGGAGTATGAGCAGTTCTTC. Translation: CATSDHDREYEQFF.

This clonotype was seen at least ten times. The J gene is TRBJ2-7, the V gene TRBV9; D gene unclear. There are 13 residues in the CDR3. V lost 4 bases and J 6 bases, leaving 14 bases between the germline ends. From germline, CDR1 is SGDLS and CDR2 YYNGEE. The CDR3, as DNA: TGTGCCAGCAGCTCTCGGAATCCCCCCGAGCAGTACTTC. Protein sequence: CASSSRNPPEQYF.

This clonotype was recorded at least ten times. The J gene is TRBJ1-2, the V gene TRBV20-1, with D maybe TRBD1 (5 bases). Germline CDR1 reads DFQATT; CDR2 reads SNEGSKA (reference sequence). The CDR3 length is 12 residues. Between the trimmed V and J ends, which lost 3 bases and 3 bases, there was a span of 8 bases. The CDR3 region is CSASGGDYGYTF. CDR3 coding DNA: TGCAGTGCTAGTGGAGGGGACTATGGCTACACCTTC.

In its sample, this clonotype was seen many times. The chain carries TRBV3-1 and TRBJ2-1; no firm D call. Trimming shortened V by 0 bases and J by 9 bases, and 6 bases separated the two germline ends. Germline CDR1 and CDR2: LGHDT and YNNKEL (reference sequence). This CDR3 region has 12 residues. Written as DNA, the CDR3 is TGTGCCAGCAGCCAAGATCGTGGTGAGCAGTTCTTC. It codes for CASSQDRGEQFF.

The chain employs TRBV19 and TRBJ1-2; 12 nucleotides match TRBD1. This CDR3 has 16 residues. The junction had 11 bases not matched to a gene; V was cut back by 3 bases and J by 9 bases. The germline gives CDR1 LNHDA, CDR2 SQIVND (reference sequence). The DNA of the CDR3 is TGTGCCAGTAGTATTAAGGGGACAGGGGGCGCAGCTAGCTACACCTTC. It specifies CASSIKGTGGAASYTF.

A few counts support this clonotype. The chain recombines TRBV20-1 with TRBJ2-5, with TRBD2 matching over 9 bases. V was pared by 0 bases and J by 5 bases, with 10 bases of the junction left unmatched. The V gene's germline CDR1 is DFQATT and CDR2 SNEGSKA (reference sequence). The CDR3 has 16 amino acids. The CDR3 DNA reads TGCAGTGCTAGAGATCTTAGGCGGGGGGGCCGGGAGACCCAGTACTTC. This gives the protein CSARDLRRGGRETQYF.

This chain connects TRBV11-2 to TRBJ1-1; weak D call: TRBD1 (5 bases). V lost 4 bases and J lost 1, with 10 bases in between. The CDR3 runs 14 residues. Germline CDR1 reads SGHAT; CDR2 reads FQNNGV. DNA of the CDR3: TGTGCCAGCAGCTGGGGACTGGAGAACACTGAAGCTTTCTTT. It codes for CASSWGLENTEAFF.

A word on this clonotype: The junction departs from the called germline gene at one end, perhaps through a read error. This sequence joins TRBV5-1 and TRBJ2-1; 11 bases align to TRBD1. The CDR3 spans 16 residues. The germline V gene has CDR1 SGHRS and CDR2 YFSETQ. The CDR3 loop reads CASSTGQGAFGNGQFF. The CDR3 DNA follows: TGCGCCAGCAGCACAGGACAGGGGGCATTCGGAAATGGGCAGTTCTTC.

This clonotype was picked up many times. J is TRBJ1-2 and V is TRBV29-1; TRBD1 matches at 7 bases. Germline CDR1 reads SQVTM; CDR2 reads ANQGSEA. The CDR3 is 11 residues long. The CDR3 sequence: CSEGTDRGYTF. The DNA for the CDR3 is TGCAGTGAGGGGACAGACAGAGGCTACACCTTC.

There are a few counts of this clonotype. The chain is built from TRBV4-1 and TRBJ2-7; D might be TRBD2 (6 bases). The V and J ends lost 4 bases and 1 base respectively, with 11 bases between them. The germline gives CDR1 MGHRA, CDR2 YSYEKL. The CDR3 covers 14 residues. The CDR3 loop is CASSLMEGSYEQYF. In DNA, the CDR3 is TGCGCCAGCAGCCTTATGGAGGGGTCCTACGAGCAGTACTTC.

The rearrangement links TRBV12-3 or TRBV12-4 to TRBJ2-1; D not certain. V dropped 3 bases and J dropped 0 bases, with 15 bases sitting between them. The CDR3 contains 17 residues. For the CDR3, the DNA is TGTGCCAGCAGTTTCCTTGGGCCGACAAGCTCCTACAATGAGCAGTTCTTC. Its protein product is CASSFLGPTSSYNEQFF.